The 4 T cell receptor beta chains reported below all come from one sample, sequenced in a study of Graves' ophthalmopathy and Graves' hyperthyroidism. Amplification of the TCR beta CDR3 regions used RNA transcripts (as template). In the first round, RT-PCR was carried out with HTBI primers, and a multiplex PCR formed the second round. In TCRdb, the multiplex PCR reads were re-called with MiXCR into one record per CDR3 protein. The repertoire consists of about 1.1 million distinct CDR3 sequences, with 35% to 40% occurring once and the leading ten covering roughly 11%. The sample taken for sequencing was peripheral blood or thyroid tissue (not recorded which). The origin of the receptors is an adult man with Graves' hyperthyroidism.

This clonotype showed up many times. In nucleotides, the CDR3 is TGTGCCACCTGCCCTGACAGTTCCTACGAGCAGTACTTC. Its protein product is CATCPDSSYEQYF. The V gene is TRBV6-5, the J gene TRBJ2-7; a weak D match, TRBD1 (5 bases). The ends were cut back, 10 bases at V and 1 base at J, with 14 bases in the middle. CDR3 length equals 13 residues. Looked up from germline, CDR1 is MNHEY and CDR2 is SVGAGI.

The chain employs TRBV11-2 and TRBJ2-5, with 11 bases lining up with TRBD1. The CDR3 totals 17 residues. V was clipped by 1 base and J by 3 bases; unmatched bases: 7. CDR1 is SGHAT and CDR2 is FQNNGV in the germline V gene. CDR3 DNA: TGTGCCAGCAGCTTAGGTTCCTGGACAGGGGGCGAAGAGACCCAGTACTTC. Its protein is CASSLGSWTGGEETQYF. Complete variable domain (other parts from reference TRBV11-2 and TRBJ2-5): EAGVAQSPRYKIIEKRQSVAFWCNPISGHATLYWYQQILGQGPKLLIQFQNNGVVDDSQLPKDRFSAERLKGVDSTLKIQPAKLEDSAVYLCASSLGSWTGGEETQYFGPGTRLLVL.

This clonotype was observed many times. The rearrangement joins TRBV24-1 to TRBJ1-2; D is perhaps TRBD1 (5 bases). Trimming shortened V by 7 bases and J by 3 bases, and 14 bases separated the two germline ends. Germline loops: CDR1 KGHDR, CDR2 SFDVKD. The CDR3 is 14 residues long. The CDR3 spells CATSRQGDHYGYTF. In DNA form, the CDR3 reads TGTGCCACCAGCAGGCAAGGGGATCACTATGGCTACACCTTC.

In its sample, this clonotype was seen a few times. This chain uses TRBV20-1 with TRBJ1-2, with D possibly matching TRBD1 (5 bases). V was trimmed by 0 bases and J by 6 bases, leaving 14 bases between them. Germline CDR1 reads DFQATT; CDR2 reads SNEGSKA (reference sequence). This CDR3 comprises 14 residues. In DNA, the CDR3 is TGCAGTGCTAGAGATGAGACGGGGGTCGATGGCTACACCTTC. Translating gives CSARDETGVDGYTF.